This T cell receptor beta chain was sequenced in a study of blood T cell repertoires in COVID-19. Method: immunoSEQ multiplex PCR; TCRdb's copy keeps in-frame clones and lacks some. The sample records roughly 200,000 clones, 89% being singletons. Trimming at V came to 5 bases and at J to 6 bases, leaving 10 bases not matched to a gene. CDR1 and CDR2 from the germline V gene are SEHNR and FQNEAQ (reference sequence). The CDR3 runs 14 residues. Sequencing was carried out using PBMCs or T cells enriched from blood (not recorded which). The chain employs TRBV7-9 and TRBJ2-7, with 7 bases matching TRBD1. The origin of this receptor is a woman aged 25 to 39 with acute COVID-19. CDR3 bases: TGTGCCAGCAGCCCCCCGACAGGGATGAGCGAGCAGTACTTC. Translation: CASSPPTGMSEQYF.